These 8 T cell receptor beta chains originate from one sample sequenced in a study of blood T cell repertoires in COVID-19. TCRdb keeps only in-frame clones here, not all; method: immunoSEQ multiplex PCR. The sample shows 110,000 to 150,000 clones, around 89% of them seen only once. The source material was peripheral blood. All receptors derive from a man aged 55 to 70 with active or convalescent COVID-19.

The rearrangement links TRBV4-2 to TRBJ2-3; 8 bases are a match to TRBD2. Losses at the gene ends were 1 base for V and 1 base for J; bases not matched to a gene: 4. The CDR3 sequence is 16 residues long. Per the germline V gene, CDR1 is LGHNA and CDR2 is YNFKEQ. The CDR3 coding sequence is TGTGCCAGCAGCCAAGTGGGGACTAGTGGCACAGATACGCAGTATTTT. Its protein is CASSQVGTSGTDTQYF.

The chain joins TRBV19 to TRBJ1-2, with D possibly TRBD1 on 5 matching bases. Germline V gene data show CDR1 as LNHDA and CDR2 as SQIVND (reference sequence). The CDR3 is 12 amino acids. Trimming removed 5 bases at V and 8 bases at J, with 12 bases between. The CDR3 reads CASSSRVDGYTF. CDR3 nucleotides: TGTGCCAGTAGTTCCAGGGTTGACGGCTACACCTTC.

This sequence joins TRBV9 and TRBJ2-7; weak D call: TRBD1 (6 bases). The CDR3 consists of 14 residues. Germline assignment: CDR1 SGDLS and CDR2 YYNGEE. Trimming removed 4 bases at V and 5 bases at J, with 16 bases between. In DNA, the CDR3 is TGTGCCAGCAGCCCCGGGGACACATACAACGAGCAGTACTTC. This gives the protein CASSPGDTYNEQYF.

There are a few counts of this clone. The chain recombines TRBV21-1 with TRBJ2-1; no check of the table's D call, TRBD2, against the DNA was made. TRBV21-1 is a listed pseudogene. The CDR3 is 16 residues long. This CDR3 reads CASSAPQGRSGTTQFF. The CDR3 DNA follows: TGTGCCAGCAGCGCCCCCCAGGGAAGGAGCGGGACCACGCAGTTCTTC.

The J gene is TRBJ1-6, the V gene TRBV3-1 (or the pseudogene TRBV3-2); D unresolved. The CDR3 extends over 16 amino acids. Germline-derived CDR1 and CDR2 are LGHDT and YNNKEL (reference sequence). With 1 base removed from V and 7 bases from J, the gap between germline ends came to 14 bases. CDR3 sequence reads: CASSQAGGLGNSPLHF. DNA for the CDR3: TGTGCCAGCAGCCAAGCAGGAGGGTTAGGGAATTCACCCCTCCACTTT.

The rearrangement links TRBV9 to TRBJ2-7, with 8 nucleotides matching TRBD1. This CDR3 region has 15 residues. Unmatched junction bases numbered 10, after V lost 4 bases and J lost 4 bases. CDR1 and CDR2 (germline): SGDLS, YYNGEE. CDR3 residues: CASSRSGTGTYEQYF. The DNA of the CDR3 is TGTGCCAGCAGCAGATCCGGGACAGGAACATACGAGCAGTACTTC.

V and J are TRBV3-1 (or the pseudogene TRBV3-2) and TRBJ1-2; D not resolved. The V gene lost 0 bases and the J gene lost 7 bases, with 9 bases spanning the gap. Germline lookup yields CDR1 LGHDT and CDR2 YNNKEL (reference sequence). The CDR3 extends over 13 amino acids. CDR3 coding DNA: TGTGCCAGCAGCCAAGATGGGGAGGGTGGCTACACCTTC. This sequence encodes CASSQDGEGGYTF.

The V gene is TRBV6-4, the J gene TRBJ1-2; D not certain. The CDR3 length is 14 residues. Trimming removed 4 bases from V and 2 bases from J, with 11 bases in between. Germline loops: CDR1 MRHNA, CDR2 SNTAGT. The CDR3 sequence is CASSAGPLNYGYTF. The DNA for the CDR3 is TGTGCCAGCAGTGCGGGTCCCCTGAACTATGGCTACACCTTC.